The 21 T cell receptor beta chains in this list originate from one sample, sequenced in a study of early T cells in non-severe SARS-CoV-2 infection. Each CDR3 protein is one row after TCRdb ran MiXCR on the 5' RACE reads. The sample yields 25,000 to 35,000 distinct CDR3 sequences, around 5.7% seen once. Input material: whole blood. The receptors come from an adult who was a healthcare worker with PCR-confirmed SARS-CoV-2 infection or an uninfected control (not recorded which).

This clonotype was seen only a few times. This chain links TRBV4-3 with TRBJ1-1; 8 bases agree with TRBD1. The CDR3 sequence is 14 residues long. V dropped 6 bases and J dropped 3; count of bases not matched to a gene: 6. Germline V CDR1 and CDR2: LGHNA, YSLEER. The CDR3 reads CASRGQGFDTEAFF. The CDR3 nucleotides read TGCGCCAGCAGAGGACAGGGATTCGACACTGAAGCTTTCTTT.

The table lists this clonotype with many counts. The chain joins TRBV30 to TRBJ1-1, with D possibly being TRBD1 (5 bases). Germline CDR1 reads GTSNPN; CDR2 reads SVGIG (reference sequence). Deletions cut 7 bases from V and 1 base from J, with 10 bases between. The CDR3 totals 12 residues. The CDR3 loop reads CASGLTNTEAFF. CDR3 bases: TGTGCCTCGGGACTGACGAACACTGAAGCTTTCTTT.

This clonotype was seen ten or more times. J is TRBJ1-6 and V is TRBV6-5, with a tentative D call TRBD1 (5 bases). Trimming removed 6 bases from V and 0 bases from J, with 18 bases in between. CDR1 is MNHEY, CDR2 SVGAGI, per germline. The CDR3 length is 18 residues. CDR3: CASSPGTARSSYNSPLHF. The CDR3 region has the DNA TGTGCCAGCAGCCCAGGGACTGCCAGAAGCTCCTATAATTCACCCCTCCACTTT.

This clonotype was seen a handful of times. The CDR3 DNA reads as TGCGCCAGCAGCTTGACTAGCGGGAGCTCGGGGACCCAGTACTTC. Protein product: CASSLTSGSSGTQYF. The chain has TRBV5-1 and TRBJ2-5, with 11 bases aligning to TRBD2. Germline CDR1 is SGHRS and CDR2 is YFSETQ. Trimming removed 1 base from V and 7 bases from J; junction bases left unmatched: 6. This CDR3 comprises 15 residues.

The rearrangement uses TRBV28 and TRBJ2-4, with 8 nucleotides matching TRBD1. V lost 8 bases and J lost 5; bases outside the gene matches: 5. CDR3 length equals 13 residues. Germline-derived CDR1 and CDR2 are MDHEN and SYDVKM. DNA of the CDR3: TGTGCCAGCGGACAGGGAGACCAAAACATTCAGTACTTC. Translated, it gives CASGQGDQNIQYF.

This clonotype was recorded at least ten times. This chain links TRBV3-1 with TRBJ2-1; TRBD2 aligns across 13 bases. The V segment lost 3 bases and the J segment 8 bases; nucleotides outside the gene matches: 7. Germline V gene sequence: CDR1 LGHDT, CDR2 YNNKEL (reference sequence). The CDR3 length is 16 residues. The CDR3 protein is CASSHRGLAGRDEQFF. CDR3 coding DNA: TGTGCCAGCAGCCACCGGGGACTAGCGGGACGGGATGAGCAGTTCTTC.

This clonotype showed up many times. The chain is built from TRBV20-1 and TRBJ2-1; maybe TRBD2 (6 bases). The CDR3 is 16 residues long. Germline-derived CDR1 and CDR2 are DFQATT and SNEGSKA (reference sequence). Trimming took off 1 base at V and 0 bases at J, with 13 bases between the two ends. CDR3 nucleotides: TGCAGTGCTAGAGTATGGAGGGAGAGCTCCTACAATGAGCAGTTCTTC. It specifies CSARVWRESSYNEQFF.

On this clonotype: A much larger clone is a single base away; this may be a read error. The chain employs TRBV6-1 and TRBJ2-2; perhaps TRBD2 as D (5 bases). The CDR3 is made up of 16 amino acids. The germline CDR1 and CDR2 sequences are MNHNS and SASEGT. The CDR3 protein is CANSEVRGLNTGELFF. DNA of the CDR3: TGTGCCAACAGTGAAGTAAGAGGACTGAACACCGGGGAGCTGTTTTTT.

There are many counts of this clonotype. The gene calls are TRBV10-3 and TRBJ1-1; no clear D. Germline CDR1 reads ENHRY; CDR2 reads SYGVKD. V shed 3 bases and J shed 0 bases, with 5 bases lying between them. The CDR3 length is 13 residues. For the CDR3, the DNA is TGTGCCATCAGTGATCGGGTGAACACTGAAGCTTTCTTT. It encodes CAISDRVNTEAFF.

This clonotype was counted many times. The CDR3 protein is CASGSASGTVTGELFF. The CDR3 region has the DNA TGTGCTAGTGGTTCCGCCTCCGGGACTGTGACCGGGGAGCTGTTTTTT. This chain connects TRBV12-5 to TRBJ2-2, with D possibly TRBD2 on 6 matching bases. The CDR3 spans 16 residues. In germline, CDR1 is LGHNT, CDR2 FRNRAP. The V end lost 4 bases, the J end lost 5 bases, and 17 bases lay between the germline ends. The complete variable domain, with remaining parts taken from reference TRBV12-5 and TRBJ2-2, reads DARVTQTPRHKVTEMGQEVTMRCQPILGHNTVFWYRQTMMQGLELLAYFRNRAPLDDSGMPKDRFSAEMPDATLATLKIQPSEPRDSAVYFCASGSASGTVTGELFFGEGSRLTVL.

This clonotype was recorded at least ten times. This chain uses TRBV4-3 with TRBJ2-3, with TRBD2 matching 8 bases. This CDR3 comprises 18 residues. CDR1 and CDR2 (germline): LGHNA, YSLEER. The V segment lost 0 bases and the J segment 0 bases; nucleotides outside the gene matches: 8. The CDR3 loop reads CASSQDSLAGFSTDTQYF. CDR3 nucleotides: TGCGCCAGCAGCCAAGATTCCCTAGCGGGTTTTAGCACAGATACGCAGTATTTT.

Only a few counts were recorded for this clonotype. The chain couples TRBV6-5 to TRBJ2-7, with 8 bases matching TRBD1. CDR1 and CDR2 (germline): MNHEY, SVGAGI. The CDR3 totals 14 residues. V lost 6 bases and J lost 5; bases outside the gene matches: 9. The CDR3, as DNA: TGTGCCAGCAGCCCCAGTGACAGGGGTAACGAGCAGTACGTC. Its protein product is CASSPSDRGNEQYV.

This clonotype was detected only a few times. The CDR3 coding sequence is TGTGCCAGCAGGGGGGACAGGGGCGCGTTTGATACGCAGTATTTT. This gives the protein CASRGDRGAFDTQYF. This chain joins TRBV2 and TRBJ2-3, with 10 bases lining up with TRBD1. The V gene end was trimmed by 6 bases and the J gene end by 6 bases; junction bases not matched to a gene: 9. This CDR3 contains 15 residues. CDR1 and CDR2 from the germline V gene are SNHLY and FYNNEI. The full variable domain, completed using reference TRBV2 and TRBJ2-3, is EPEVTQTPSHQVTQMGQEVILRCVPISNHLYFYWYRQILGQKVEFLVSFYNNEISEKSEIFDDQFSVERPDGSNFTLKIRSTKLEDSAMYFCASRGDRGAFDTQYFGPGTRLTVL.

The sample holds many counts of this clonotype. The chain combines TRBV28 with TRBJ2-4; no firm D call. V gave up 3 bases and J gave up 1 base, with 13 bases separating them. CDR3 size: 16 residues. Germline V gene data show CDR1 as MDHEN and CDR2 as SYDVKM. The CDR3 sequence: CASSLSLQSAKNIQYF. The CDR3 bases are TGTGCCAGCAGTTTGAGTTTACAGTCGGCCAAAAACATTCAGTACTTC.

This clonotype was seen at least ten times. This rearrangement joins TRBV23-1 to TRBJ2-7; a possible D gene is TRBD2 (6 bases). TRBV23-1 is an ORF for which the function is uncertain. Trimming removed 0 bases at V and 3 bases at J, with 15 bases between. The CDR3 sequence is 16 residues long. The DNA for the CDR3 is TGCGCCAGCAGTCAATCGGGTAGCGGTAGAAGCTACGAGCAGTACGTC. Translating gives CASSQSGSGRSYEQYV.

In its sample, this clonotype was seen many times. V and J are TRBV6-5 and TRBJ1-1, with a weak D call TRBD1 (5 bases). V lost 5 bases and J 1 base, leaving 5 bases between the germline ends. CDR1 is MNHEY and CDR2 is SVGAGI in the germline V gene. CDR3 length: 12 amino acids. The CDR3 protein is CASSTGNTEAFF. DNA for the CDR3: TGTGCCAGCAGTACAGGGAACACTGAAGCTTTCTTT.

CDR3 in amino acids: CASRPITGWTF. The CDR3 DNA follows: TGTGCCAGCAGGCCGATCACAGGGTGGACCTTC. V usage is TRBV2 and J usage is TRBJ1-2, with D maybe TRBD1 (6 bases). This CDR3 spans 11 amino acids. V was trimmed by 6 bases and J by 14 bases, leaving 16 bases between them. CDR1 and CDR2 (germline): SNHLY, FYNNEI.

This clonotype has just a few counts. The V gene is TRBV12-5, the J gene TRBJ2-3; 12 positions match TRBD2. V dropped 0 bases and J dropped 1; count of bases not matched to a gene: 8. The CDR3 has 19 amino acids. Germline values: CDR1 LGHNT, CDR2 FRNRAP. CDR3 loop: CASGLVPSGRAFGTDTQYF. The CDR3, as DNA: TGTGCTAGTGGTTTGGTACCTAGCGGGAGGGCCTTTGGCACAGATACGCAGTATTTT.

This clonotype was picked up a small number of times. The chain employs TRBV20-1 and TRBJ1-2; tentatively, D is TRBD1 (6 bases). V was cut by 1 base and J by 4 bases, with 16 bases left in between. This CDR3 comprises 15 residues. The germline V gene encodes CDR1 DFQATT and CDR2 SNEGSKA (reference sequence). The CDR3 is CSARGYREDGYGYTF. The CDR3 nucleotides read TGCAGTGCTAGAGGATACAGGGAGGATGGCTATGGCTACACCTTC.

This clonotype was recorded at least ten times. This rearrangement joins TRBV12-3 or TRBV12-4 to TRBJ1-1; D unclear. This CDR3 region has 13 residues. The V end was cut by 6 bases, the J end by 4 bases, with 12 bases between. The CDR3 here is CASSLKPGTEAFF. CDR3 coding DNA: TGTGCCAGCAGCCTTAAGCCGGGCACTGAAGCTTTCTTT.

This clonotype was recorded many times. This chain links TRBV7-2 with TRBJ1-2; no firm D call. The CDR3 consists of 14 residues. Germline V gene lookup returns CDR1 SGHTA and CDR2 FQGNSA. V lost 1 base and J lost 4, with 10 bases in between. The CDR3 is CASSLVDGGYGYTF. Here the CDR3 DNA reads TGTGCCAGCAGCTTAGTTGACGGCGGCTATGGCTACACCTTC.